The 5 T cell receptor beta chains below come from one sample, sequenced in a study of cytomegalovirus exposure and HLA in healthy donors. With 60 Vbeta and 13 Jbeta primers, the PCR was carried out. The assay was immunoSEQ multiplex PCR, and TCRdb's table has in-frame clones only and misses some. The sample lists over 200,000 clones; just over 75% were seen once. The sample taken for sequencing was PBMCs. The origin of the receptors is a woman in her sixties or seventies in good health and CMV-seropositive.

This sequence joins TRBV6-5 and TRBJ2-5; 7 nucleotides match TRBD1. Germline CDR1 MNHEY, CDR2 SVGAGI. V trimming: 5 bases; J trimming: 1 base; junction bases outside the gene matches: 4. The CDR3 consists of 14 residues. DNA of the CDR3: TGTGCCAGCAGTACCTGGGACAGCCAAGAGACCCAGTACTTC. Translating gives CASSTWDSQETQYF.

This clone was detected only a few times. This chain connects TRBV7-2 to TRBJ2-1, with D tentatively TRBD2 (5 bases). V was trimmed by 2 bases and J by 5 bases, leaving 7 bases between them. The V gene's germline CDR1 is SGHTA and CDR2 FQGNSA. The CDR3 totals 13 residues. In nucleotides, the CDR3 is TGTGCCAGCAGCTTACCCGGGAACAATGAGCAGTTCTTC. This codes for CASSLPGNNEQFF.

CDR3 loop: CASSEREGTEAFF. The DNA of the CDR3 is TGTGCCAGCAGTGAACGGGAGGGGACTGAAGCTTTCTTT. This chain joins TRBV6-1 and TRBJ1-1, with D possibly being TRBD1 (5 bases). The CDR3 extends over 13 amino acids. Trimming left V 2 bases short and J 5 bases short, with 9 bases between. CDR1 and CDR2 from the germline V gene are MNHNS and SASEGT.

The chain has TRBV6-5 and TRBJ1-1; possibly TRBD1 for D (5 bases). This CDR3 region has 13 residues. Trimming pared 5 bases from V and 0 bases from J, leaving 7 bases between. Germline loops: CDR1 MNHEY, CDR2 SVGAGI. The CDR3 protein is CASSDSLNTEAFF. Written as DNA, the CDR3 is TGTGCCAGCAGTGACAGTCTGAACACTGAAGCTTTCTTT.

This clone occurred a few times. This chain uses TRBV7-6 with TRBJ2-3; weak D call: TRBD2 (6 bases). The germline CDR1 and CDR2 sequences are SGHVS and FNYEAQ. The CDR3 totals 16 residues. Trimming stripped 1 base from V and 2 bases from J, with 13 bases between. CDR3 amino acids: CASSLEAGIATDTQYF. As DNA, the CDR3 is TGTGCCAGCAGCTTAGAGGCGGGGATTGCCACAGATACGCAGTATTTT.